This T cell receptor (beta chain) was documented in a study of blood T cell repertoires in COVID-19. Across the study: Samples representing acute and convalescent COVID-19 were sourced from the United States, Italy and Spain. Sample material is recorded as cDNA or gDNA derived from T cells, B-cell-depleted T cells, or PBMCs.

Per the authors' pipeline: Reference gene primer amplification gave estimated nucleated cell counts. The repertoire was sequenced with immunoSEQ multiplex PCR; TCRdb's copy has only in-frame clones and lacks some. The DNA was the basis for D and trimming; V, J and clone size are from that table. Altogether about 50,000 clones are present, about nine tenths being singletons, with the ten largest covering 6.2%. V was clipped by 4 bases and J by 3 bases; unmatched bases: 9. Germline CDR1 is KGHSH and CDR2 is LQKENI. The CDR3 has 16 amino acids. The sample consisted of peripheral blood. This TCR was sampled from a man aged 35 to 55 with acute or convalescent COVID-19. This chain connects TRBV18 to TRBJ1-2; TRBD1 matches 9 bases. The CDR3 reads CASSRRTGGDDYGYTF. For the CDR3, the DNA is TGTGCCAGCTCACGAAGAACAGGGGGCGACGACTATGGCTACACCTTC.